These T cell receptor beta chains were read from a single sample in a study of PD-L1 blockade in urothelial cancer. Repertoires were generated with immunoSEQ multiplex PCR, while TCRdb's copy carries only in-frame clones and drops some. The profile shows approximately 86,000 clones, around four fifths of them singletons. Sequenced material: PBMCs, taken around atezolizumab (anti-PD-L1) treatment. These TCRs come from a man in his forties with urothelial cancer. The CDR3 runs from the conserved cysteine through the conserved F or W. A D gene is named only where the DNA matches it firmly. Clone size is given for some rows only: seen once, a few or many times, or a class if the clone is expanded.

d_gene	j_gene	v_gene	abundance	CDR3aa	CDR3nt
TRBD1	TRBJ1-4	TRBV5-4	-	CASSPTTGRDEKLFF	TGTGCCAGCAGCCCGACGACAGGGCGGGATGAAAAACTGTTTTTT
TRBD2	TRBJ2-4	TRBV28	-	CASSPNHFTSAWAKNIQYF	TGTGCCAGCAGTCCGAACCACTTCACTAGCGCGTGGGCCAAAAACATTCAGTACTTC
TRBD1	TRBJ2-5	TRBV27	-	CASSLGQPETQYF	TGTGCCAGCAGTTTGGGACAGCCAGAGACCCAGTACTTC
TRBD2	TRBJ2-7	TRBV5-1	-	CASSYRDSGNYEQYF	TGCGCCAGCAGCTACAGGGATAGCGGGAACTACGAGCAGTACTTC
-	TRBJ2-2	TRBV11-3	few	CASSLRYTGELFF	TGTGCCAGCAGCTTACGGTACACCGGGGAGCTGTTTTTT
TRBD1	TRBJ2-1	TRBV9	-	CASSVVGQGNTEQFF	TGTGCCAGCAGCGTAGTGGGACAGGGGAATACTGAGCAGTTCTTC
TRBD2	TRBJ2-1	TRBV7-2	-	CASSFGGRSPYNEQFF	TGTGCCAGCAGCTTCGGGGGGAGGAGTCCCTACAATGAGCAGTTCTTC
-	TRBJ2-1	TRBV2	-	CATRGTLSLSYNEQFF	TGTGCCACCCGAGGGACTCTCTCCCTTTCCTACAATGAGCAGTTCTTC
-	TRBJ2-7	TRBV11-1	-	CASREDRYYEQYF	TGTGCCAGCAGGGAGGACAGATACTACGAGCAGTACTTC
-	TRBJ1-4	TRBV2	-	CASSGLRLGLFF	TGTGCCAGCAGTGGTCTGAGACTAGGACTGTTTTTT
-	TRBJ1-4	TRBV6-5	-	CASSYSTRGREKLFF	TGTGCCAGCAGTTACTCAACCAGGGGCAGGGAAAAACTGTTTTTT
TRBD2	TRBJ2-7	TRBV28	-	CASSLRGLAGLPYEQYF	TGTGCCAGCAGTTTAAGGGGACTAGCGGGACTGCCGTACGAGCAGTACTTC
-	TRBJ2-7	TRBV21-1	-	CASSKQAGAGTDYEQYF	TGTGCCAGCAGCAAACAAGCGGGTGCCGGCACAGACTACGAGCAGTACTTC
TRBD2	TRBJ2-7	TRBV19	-	CASSPRLAGGLNYEQYF	TGTGCCAGTAGCCCCCGGCTAGCGGGAGGGTTGAACTACGAGCAGTACTTC
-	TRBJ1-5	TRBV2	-	CASRSGLYSQPQHF	TGTGCCAGCAGGTCCGGACTGTACAGCCAGCCCCAGCATTTT
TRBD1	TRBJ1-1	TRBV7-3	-	CASSRQGQNTEAFF	TGTGCCAGCAGCCGACAGGGGCAAAACACTGAAGCTTTCTTT
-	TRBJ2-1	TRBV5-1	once	CASSLTRVGNEQFF	TGCGCCAGCAGCTTGACTAGGGTCGGCAATGAGCAGTTCTTC
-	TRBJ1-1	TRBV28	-	CASGRSTEAFF	TGTGCCAGCGGTCGTAGCACTGAAGCTTTCTTT
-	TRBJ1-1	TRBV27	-	CASSRGRNTEAFF	TGTGCCAGCAGCCGGGGTAGAAACACTGAAGCTTTCTTT
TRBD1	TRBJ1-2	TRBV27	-	CASSLYRDRVREHGYTF	TGTGCCAGCAGTTTATATCGGGACAGGGTAAGGGAGCATGGCTACACCTTC
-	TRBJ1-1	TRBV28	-	CASSFERLGTEAFF	TGTGCCAGCAGTTTCGAGAGGCTTGGCACTGAAGCTTTCTTT
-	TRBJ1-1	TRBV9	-	CASSPRTGNTEAFF	TGTGCCAGCAGCCCCCGGACGGGAAACACTGAAGCTTTCTTT
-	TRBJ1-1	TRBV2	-	CASSVRNTEAFF	TGTGCCAGCAGTGTGCGGAACACTGAAGCTTTCTTT
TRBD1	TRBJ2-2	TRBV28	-	CATRQGWTGELFF	TGTGCCACCCGACAGGGTTGGACCGGGGAGCTGTTTTTT
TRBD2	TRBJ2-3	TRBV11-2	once	CASSFIAGADTQYF	TGTGCCAGCAGCTTTATAGCGGGAGCAGATACGCAGTATTTT
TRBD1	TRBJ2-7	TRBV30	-	CAWSGLTGVHEQYF	TGTGCCTGGAGTGGGCTAACAGGGGTTCACGAGCAGTACTTC
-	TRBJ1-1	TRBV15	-	CATSRDRSLNTEAFF	TGTGCCACCAGCAGAGATCGGAGTTTGAACACTGAAGCTTTCTTT
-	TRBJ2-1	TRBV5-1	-	CASSLERVTYNEQFF	TGCGCCAGCAGCTTGGAGCGCGTGACCTACAATGAGCAGTTCTTC
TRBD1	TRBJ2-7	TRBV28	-	CASGRDSYEQYF	TGTGCCAGCGGCCGGGACAGCTACGAGCAGTACTTC
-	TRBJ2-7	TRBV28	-	CASSFGRPYEQYF	TGTGCCAGCAGTTTTGGGAGACCTTACGAGCAGTACTTC
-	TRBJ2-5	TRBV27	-	CASSSGGFGTQYF	TGTGCCAGCAGTTCAGGGGGGTTTGGGACCCAGTACTTC
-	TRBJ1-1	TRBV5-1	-	CASSLVVGQEAFF	TGCGCCAGCAGCTTGGTTGTAGGACAGGAAGCTTTCTTT
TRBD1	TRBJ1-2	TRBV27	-	CASSFVQGAQGGYTF	TGTGCCAGCAGTTTCGTACAGGGGGCGCAGGGTGGCTACACCTTC
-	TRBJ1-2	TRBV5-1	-	CASSLGLLDYGYTF	TGCGCCAGCAGCTTGGGTTTGTTAGACTATGGCTACACCTTC
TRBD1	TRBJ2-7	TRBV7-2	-	CASSSRGLRYEQYF	TGTGCCAGCAGCTCCAGGGGGCTGCGGTACGAGCAGTACTTC
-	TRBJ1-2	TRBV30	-	CAWSLEYGYTF	TGTGCCTGGAGTTTGGAGTATGGCTACACCTTC
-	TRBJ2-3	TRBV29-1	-	CSVEVQGTDTQYF	TGCAGCGTTGAAGTCCAGGGAACAGATACGCAGTATTTT
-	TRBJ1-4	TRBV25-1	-	CASSEYRQTNEKLFF	TGTGCCAGCAGTGAATATAGACAGACAAATGAAAAACTGTTTTTT
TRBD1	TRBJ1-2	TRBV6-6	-	CASSLRQGYGYTF	TGTGCCAGCAGCCTGAGACAGGGCTATGGCTACACCTTC
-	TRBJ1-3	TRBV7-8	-	CASSLVRGSGGNTIYF	TGTGCCAGCAGCTTAGTTAGGGGTTCGGGTGGAAACACCATATATTTT
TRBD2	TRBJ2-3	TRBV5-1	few	CASSLGGLAGVTDTQYF	TGCGCCAGCAGCTTGGGGGGACTAGCGGGAGTGACAGATACGCAGTATTTT
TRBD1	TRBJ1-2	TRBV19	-	CAARPPGQKNYGYTF	TGTGCCGCGCGACCACCGGGACAGAAGAACTATGGCTACACCTTC
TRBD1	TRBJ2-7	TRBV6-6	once	CASSKDRGGYEQYF	TGTGCCAGCAGCAAGGACAGGGGTGGTTACGAGCAGTACTTC
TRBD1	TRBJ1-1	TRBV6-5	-	CASSLTGGTEAFF	TGTGCCAGCAGTCTTACAGGGGGCACTGAAGCTTTCTTT
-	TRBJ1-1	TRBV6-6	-	CASIISTAEAFF	TGTGCCAGCATTATCTCGACAGCCGAAGCTTTCTTT
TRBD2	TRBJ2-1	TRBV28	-	CASSTIAGGSYNEQFF	TGTGCCAGCAGCACCATAGCGGGAGGATCGTACAATGAGCAGTTCTTC
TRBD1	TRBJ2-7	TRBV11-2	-	CASSSYGQVGSYEQYF	TGTGCCAGCAGCTCCTATGGACAGGTGGGCTCCTACGAGCAGTACTTC
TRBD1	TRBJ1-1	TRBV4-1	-	CASSPSTGGNTEAFF	TGCGCCAGCAGCCCGTCTACAGGGGGGAACACTGAAGCTTTCTTT
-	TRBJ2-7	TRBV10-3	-	CAISGEPWGEQYF	TGTGCCATCAGTGGGGAGCCTTGGGGCGAGCAGTACTTC
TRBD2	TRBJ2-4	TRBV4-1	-	CASSQGLAGPLKNIQYF	TGCGCCAGCAGCCAAGGATTAGCGGGACCCCTTAAAAACATTCAGTACTTC
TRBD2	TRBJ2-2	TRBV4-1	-	CASSIARGANTGELFF	TGCGCCAGCAGCATCGCTCGGGGGGCGAACACCGGGGAGCTGTTTTTT
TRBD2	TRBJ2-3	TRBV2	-	CASGKTGTSASRTQYF	TGTGCCAGCGGAAAAACCGGGACTAGCGCTTCTCGTACGCAGTATTTT
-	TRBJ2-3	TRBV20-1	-	CSAAFTDTQYF	TGCAGTGCAGCCTTCACAGATACGCAGTATTTT
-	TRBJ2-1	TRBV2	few	CASRIERDNEQFF	TGTGCCAGCAGGATAGAGAGGGACAATGAGCAGTTCTTC
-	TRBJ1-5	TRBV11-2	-	CASSLDGRVAQPQHF	TGTGCCAGCAGCTTAGATGGCAGGGTTGCTCAGCCCCAGCATTTT
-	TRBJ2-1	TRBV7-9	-	CASSRGNEQFF	TGTGCCAGCAGCCGAGGGAATGAGCAGTTCTTC
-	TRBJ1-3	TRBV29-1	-	CSVVASGNTIYF	TGCAGCGTTGTCGCGTCTGGAAACACCATATATTTT
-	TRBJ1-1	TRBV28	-	CASRDTINTEAFF	TGTGCCAGCAGGGACACCATTAACACTGAAGCTTTCTTT
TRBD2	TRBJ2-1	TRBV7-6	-	CASSPDLAGGYNEQFF	TGTGCCAGCAGCCCCGACCTAGCGGGGGGTTACAATGAGCAGTTCTTC
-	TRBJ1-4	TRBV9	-	CASSVLGGPNEKLFF	TGTGCCAGCAGCGTATTGGGAGGGCCTAATGAAAAACTGTTTTTT